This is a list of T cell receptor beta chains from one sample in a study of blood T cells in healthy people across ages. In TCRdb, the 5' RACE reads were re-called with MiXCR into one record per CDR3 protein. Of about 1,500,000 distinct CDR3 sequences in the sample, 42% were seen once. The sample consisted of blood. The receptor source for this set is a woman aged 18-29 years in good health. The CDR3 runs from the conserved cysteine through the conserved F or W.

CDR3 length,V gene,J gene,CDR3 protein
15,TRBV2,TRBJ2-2,CASTPGLQNTGELFF
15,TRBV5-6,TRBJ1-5,CASSLSSTGNQPQHF
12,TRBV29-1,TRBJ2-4,CSVRKGGPEQYF
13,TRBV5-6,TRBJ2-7,CASSPFLTARQYF
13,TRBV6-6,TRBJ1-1,CASSTAGSTEAFF
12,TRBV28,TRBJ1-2,CASSPGFRGYTF
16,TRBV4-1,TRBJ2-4,CASSQSSEGAKNIQYF
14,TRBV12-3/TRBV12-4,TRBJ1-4,CASTFTGANEKLFF
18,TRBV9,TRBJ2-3,CASSVGLAGATSTDTQYF
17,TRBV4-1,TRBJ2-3,CASSQERRPSSTDTQYF
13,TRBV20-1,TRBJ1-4,CSAAPSINEKLFF
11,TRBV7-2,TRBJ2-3,CASSFLNTQYF
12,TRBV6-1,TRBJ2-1,CASSKLNNEQFF
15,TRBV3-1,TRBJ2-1,CASSAGLAEYNEQFF
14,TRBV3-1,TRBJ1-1,CASSPSSFSSEAFF
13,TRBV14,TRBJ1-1,CASSHLPTTEAFF
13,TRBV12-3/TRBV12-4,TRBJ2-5,CASAGTAVDAQYF
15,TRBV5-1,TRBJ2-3,CASRMSGGATDTQYF
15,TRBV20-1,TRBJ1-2,CSATGVGALLYGYTF
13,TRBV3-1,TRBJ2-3,CASSRGQADTQYF
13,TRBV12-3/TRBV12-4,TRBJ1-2,CASSYDRVPSYTF
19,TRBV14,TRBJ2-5,CASRHGGTVRNLYQETQYF
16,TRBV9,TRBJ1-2,CASSSRDREGNYGYTF
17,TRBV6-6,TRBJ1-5,CASGDRAPLYSNQPQHF
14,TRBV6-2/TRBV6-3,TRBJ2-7,CASSYSLTGVEQYF
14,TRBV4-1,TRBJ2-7,CASSHSGAIYEQYF
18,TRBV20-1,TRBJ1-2,CSARDHLSGASLMYGYTF
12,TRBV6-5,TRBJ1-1,CASVQGNTEAFF
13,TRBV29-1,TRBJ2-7,CSVEDAREYEQYF
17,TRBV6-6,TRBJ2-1,CASRPPWGSGSQGEQFF
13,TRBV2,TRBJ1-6,CASSGRVNSPLHF
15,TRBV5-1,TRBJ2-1,CASSLTAGFVSDRFF
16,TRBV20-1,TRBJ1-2,CSARAAPGQGRDGYTF
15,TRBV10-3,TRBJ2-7,CAISGTGVRVWEQYF
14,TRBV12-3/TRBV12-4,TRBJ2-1,CASTTGGPSGTQFF
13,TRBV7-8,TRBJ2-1,CASTGGGHNEQFF
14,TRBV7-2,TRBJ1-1,CASSPPPDGREAFF
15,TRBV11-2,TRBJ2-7,CASSASGGSFGEQYF
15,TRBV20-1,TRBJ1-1,CSADEATGMNTEAFF
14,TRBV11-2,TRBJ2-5,CASSLNTYQETQYF
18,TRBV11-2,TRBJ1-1,CASRFKRFETRGNTEAFF
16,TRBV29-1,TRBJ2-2,CSVMSSGKGDAGELFF
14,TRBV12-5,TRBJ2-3,CASGLGVFGDTQYF
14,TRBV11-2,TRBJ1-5,CASSLAGRDMAQHF
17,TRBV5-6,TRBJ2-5,CASSLKLGHKYQETQYF
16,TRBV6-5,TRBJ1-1,CASSPRTKFENTEAFF
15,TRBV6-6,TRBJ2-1,CASSYSNVGAGEQFF
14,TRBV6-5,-,CASRPGTGAYEQYF
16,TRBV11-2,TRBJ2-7,CASSLNFGLEYYEQYF
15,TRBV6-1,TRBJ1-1,CASGLGTGKNTEAFF
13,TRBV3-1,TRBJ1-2,CASSQVSTYGYTF
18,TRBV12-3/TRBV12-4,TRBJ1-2,CASSTLATGGASYYGYTF
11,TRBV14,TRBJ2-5,CASSQAMSQYF
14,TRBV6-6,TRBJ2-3,CASRFGVVGDTQYF
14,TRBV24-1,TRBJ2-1,CATASPSGSDEQFF
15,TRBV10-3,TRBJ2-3,CAITRQTLGTDTQYF
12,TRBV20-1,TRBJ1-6,CSARTGGSPLHF
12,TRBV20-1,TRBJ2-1,CSAHKEYNEQFF
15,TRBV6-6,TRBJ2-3,CASSPLAGEGDTQYF